This T cell receptor (beta chain) was sequenced in a study of shared clonotypes between healthy human individuals. With regard to this clone: Antigen specificity is unknown.

The naive CD8 subset, CD45RO-negative cells positively selected for CCR7, excluded terminally differentiated effector memory CD45RA+ cells. The input for sorted-subset replicate PCRs was approximately 190 ng DNA, approximately 30,000 T cell genomes. In the original analysis: Filtering differed because ImmunoSEQ produced junction-only sequences that carried no quality scores. Generated by immunoSEQ multiplex PCR, the TCRdb table keeps only in-frame clones and is missing some. The V and J calls and clone size were taken over from that table, and D and trimming were inferred from the DNA. Altogether some 2.1 million clones are present, just under 95% being singletons, with the ten largest covering 0.85% to 1.2%. Whole-study results and caveats: A handful of donors showed sharing of around 5.3% of naive CD4 clonotypes.

CDR3 length: 15 residues. The germline V gene has CDR1 MGHDK and CDR2 SYGVNS. V lost 1 base and J lost 5, with 14 bases in between. Specimen: naive CD8+ T cells sorted from blood. The J gene is TRBJ1-1, the V gene TRBV25-1; TRBD1 might be the D (5 bases). This clonotype originated in a young man in good health. CDR3 sequence (DNA): TGTGCCAGCAGTGAATTAGTGGGGCGGTGGACTGAAGCTTTCTTT. It specifies CASSELVGRWTEAFF.